The subject of this entry is one TCR beta chain. The CDR3 consists of 16 residues. The germline CDR1 and CDR2 sequences are SGDLS and YYNGEE. V shed 4 bases and J 6 bases; nucleotides not matched to a gene: 6. The sample is drawn from a study of cytomegalovirus exposure and HLA in healthy donors. The study ran its PCR with 60 Vbeta and 13 Jbeta primers. The data were produced by immunoSEQ multiplex PCR, yet TCRdb's version contains in-frame clones alone and is incomplete. The sample contains around 110,000 clones, around 10% of which appear only once. Sequencing was performed on PBMCs. The source is a man aged 25-40 years in good health and CMV-seronegative. The chain uses TRBV9 and TRBJ2-2, with TRBD2 identical over 13 bases. The CDR3 loop reads CASSLGLAGASGELFF. The CDR3, as DNA: TGTGCCAGCAGCTTAGGACTAGCGGGAGCGTCCGGGGAGCTGTTTTTT.